What follows are 3 T cell receptor beta chains derived from one specimen sequenced in a study of CD8+ T cells in alopecia areata. As the sequencing template, cDNA was produced by extracting RNA and reverse transcribing it. Assay used: immunoSEQ multiplex PCR; TCRdb lists only in-frame clones, some missing. The sample has roughly 65,000 clones, approximately 46% seen once. The specimen comprised CD8+ T cells sorted from blood, sampled at week 0. The receptor set was obtained from a human donor with alopecia areata.

This clone was counted a few times. The rearrangement joins TRBV7-8 to TRBJ2-5, with 11 bases lining up with TRBD1. Germline V gene lookup returns CDR1 SGHVS and CDR2 FQNEAQ. The CDR3 covers 16 residues. V lost 4 bases, J lost 5 bases, and 9 bases stayed unmatched. The CDR3 coding sequence is TGTGCCAGCAGCTCCCGTCCGGGACAGGGGGGTGAGACCCAGTACTTC. Its translation is CASSSRPGQGGETQYF.

This CDR3 reads CASSLAKTTVWRETQYF. CDR3 DNA: TGTGCCAGCAGCTTAGCGAAAACTACAGTATGGAGGGAGACCCAGTACTTC. This chain joins TRBV7-2 and TRBJ2-5; D might be TRBD2 (5 bases). Germline V gives CDR1 SGHTA, CDR2 FQGNSA. V was trimmed by 0 bases and J by 5 bases, leaving 19 bases between them. The CDR3 runs 17 residues.

The chain's CDR3 is CAWTTGTANNQPQHF. The CDR3 DNA reads as TGTGCCTGGACGACGGGGACGGCGAACAATCAGCCCCAGCATTTT. The chain joins TRBV30 to TRBJ1-5, with a tentative D call TRBD1 (5 bases). Germline CDR1 is GTSNPN and CDR2 is SVGIG (reference sequence). This CDR3 comprises 15 residues. The V end lost 4 bases, the J end lost 3 bases, and 16 bases lay between the germline ends.